The 12 T cell receptor beta chains below come from one sample, sequenced in a study of cytomegalovirus exposure and HLA in healthy donors. Primers included in the PCR were 60 Vbeta and 13 Jbeta primers. Produced via immunoSEQ multiplex PCR; TCRdb's table is partial and in-frame only. The repertoire has some 130,000 clones, more than 75% of them found once; the top ten carry 1.1%. What was sequenced was PBMCs. The receptors originated from a male donor in good health and CMV-seronegative.

The rearrangement uses TRBV7-3 and TRBJ2-3, with 9 positions matching TRBD2. Germline V gene data show CDR1 as SGHTA and CDR2 as FQGTGA. V was pared by 5 bases and J by 6 bases, with 9 bases of the junction left unmatched. The CDR3 length is 15 residues. The CDR3 here is CASSPLAGVGDTQYF. CDR3 coding DNA: TGTGCCAGCAGCCCATTAGCGGGGGTTGGTGATACGCAGTATTTT. Together with reference TRBV7-3 and TRBJ2-3, the CDR3 gives the full variable domain: GAGVSQTPSNKVTEKGKYVELRCDPISGHTALYWYRQSLGQGPEFLIYFQGTGAADDSGLPNDRFFAVRPEGSVSTLKIQRTERGDSAVYLCASSPLAGVGDTQYFGPGTRLTVL.

The chain is built from TRBV6-5 and TRBJ2-5; the match to TRBD1 covers 11 bases. The germline gives CDR1 MNHEY, CDR2 SVGAGI. The CDR3 is 14 amino acids. Trimming took 3 bases from V and 7 from J; bases not matched to a gene: 4. The CDR3 DNA sequence: TGTGCCAGCAGTTATGGACAGGGGGCCGGGACCCAGTACTTC. Protein: CASSYGQGAGTQYF.

This chain joins TRBV20-1 and TRBJ1-2; D gene uncertain. Germline CDR1 and CDR2: DFQATT and SNEGSKA (reference sequence). Trimming left V 3 bases short and J 8 bases short, with 10 bases between. The CDR3 is 11 residues long. The CDR3 DNA is TGCAGTGCTAGTTACCGAGGGGGCTACACCTTC. This encodes CSASYRGGYTF.

The genes are TRBV11-1 and TRBJ1-4; D uncertain. V lost 5 bases, J lost 12 bases, and 10 bases lay in between. The germline CDR1 and CDR2 sequences are SGHAT and FQDESV (reference sequence). The CDR3 runs 11 residues. CDR3 in DNA: TGTGCCAGCAGCCCGACCGGGGAACTGTTTTTT. Its protein product is CASSPTGELFF.

This chain links TRBV6-4 with TRBJ1-4; D remains unclear. The CDR3 is 15 residues long. Trimming cost V 4 bases and J 4 bases, with 13 bases left between them. The germline V gene encodes CDR1 MRHNA and CDR2 SNTAGT. The CDR3 DNA reads as TGTGCCAGCAGTGCGAGCGGTCGTATTAATGAAAAACTGTTTTTT. Residues: CASSASGRINEKLFF.

There are a few counts of this clone. At one of its ends the junction is not consistent with the germline gene, which may arise from a read error. V gene TRBV5-6 combines with J gene TRBJ2-7; 8 nucleotides agree with TRBD1. This CDR3 comprises 12 residues. The germline V gene has CDR1 SGHDT and CDR2 YYEEEE. In DNA form, the CDR3 reads TGTGCCAGCAGCTTGGTCTCAGGGGGCGTAGACTTC. Protein product: CASSLVSGGVDF.

J is TRBJ1-2 and V is TRBV4-1; TRBD1 aligns across 7 bases. The CDR3 length is 14 residues. Losses at the gene ends were 1 base for V and 5 bases for J; bases not matched to a gene: 4. Per germline, CDR1 MGHRA and CDR2 YSYEKL. This CDR3 is CASSQAGTEYGYTF. The CDR3 bases are TGCGCCAGCAGCCAAGCAGGGACAGAGTATGGCTACACCTTC.

The rearrangement uses TRBV7-2 and TRBJ2-1; a weak D match, TRBD1 (6 bases). This CDR3 is 14 amino acids long. V was clipped by 1 base and J by 4 bases, with 8 bases between them. Germline V CDR1 and CDR2: SGHTA, FQGNSA. The CDR3 DNA reads TGTGCCAGCAGCTTAGGGACAGTATACAATGAGCAGTTCTTC. Its protein is CASSLGTVYNEQFF.

The chain joins TRBV18 to TRBJ2-7; possibly TRBD2 for D (5 bases). This CDR3 region has 13 residues. CDR1 is KGHSH, CDR2 LQKENI, per germline. Trimming shortened V by 3 bases and J by 4 bases, and 10 bases separated the two germline ends. The CDR3, as DNA: TGTGCCAGCTCACCCGTCGGGGTTTACGAGCAGTACTTC. The encoded protein is CASSPVGVYEQYF.

The chain carries TRBV5-6 and TRBJ1-5; 7 bases map to TRBD1. Germline V gene sequence: CDR1 SGHDT, CDR2 YYEEEE. With 0 bases clipped from V and 12 bases from J, the junction kept 3 bases outside the gene matches. The CDR3 contains 12 residues. The CDR3 nucleotides are TGTGCCAGCAGCTTGGGAGGGACAGTCCAGCATTTT. Protein product: CASSLGGTVQHF.

This clone was seen more than once but under ten times. V gene TRBV7-9 combines with J gene TRBJ1-1; 7 positions agree with TRBD1. CDR1 and CDR2 (germline): SEHNR, FQNEAQ (reference sequence). The junction had 5 bases not matched to a gene; V was cut back by 0 bases and J by 4 bases. This CDR3 has 15 residues. CDR3 protein: CASSLAGSGGTEAFF. DNA of the CDR3: TGTGCCAGCAGCTTAGCAGGCTCAGGGGGCACTGAAGCTTTCTTT.

This clone was seen a few times. The V and J genes are TRBV7-9 and TRBJ2-2; D possibly corresponds to TRBD1 (6 bases). The CDR3 runs to 15 residues. Trimming cost V 4 bases and J 1 base, with 10 bases left between them. The germline V gene encodes CDR1 SEHNR and CDR2 FQNEAQ (reference sequence). DNA for the CDR3: TGTGCCAGCAGCTCCGGGACACTGAACACCGGGGAGCTGTTTTTT. The encoded protein is CASSSGTLNTGELFF.